Sequencing of this T cell receptor (beta chain) was carried out in a study of blood T cell repertoires in COVID-19. Study context: COVID-19 samples from acute and convalescent phases originated in the United States, Italy and Spain.

As originally analysed: Nucleated cell counts were estimated from reference gene primer amplification. The table came from immunoSEQ multiplex PCR; TCRdb's copy has only in-frame clones and leaves some out. V, J and clone size are those of that table, while D and trimming were read from the DNA. The table has approximately 150,000 clones, roughly 89% seen once; the top ten hold approximately 0.98%. Germline CDR1 reads SGHTA; CDR2 reads FQGNSA. CDR3 length equals 15 residues. The J segment lost 0 bases and the V segment lost 1 base, leaving 2 bases of the junction unmatched. This clonotype originated in a woman aged 50 to 60 with acute or convalescent COVID-19. The sequencing input was peripheral blood. This chain links TRBV7-2 with TRBJ1-1; 7 bases match TRBD1. For the CDR3, the DNA is TGTGCCAGCAGCTTAGGGGGACAGTTGAACACTGAAGCTTTCTTT. It encodes CASSLGGQLNTEAFF.